A single sample is the source of the 4 T cell receptor beta chains below, sequenced in a study of T cell responses to AZD1222 COVID-19 vaccine. TCRdb keeps only in-frame clones here, not all; method: immunoSEQ multiplex PCR. The table shows 150,000 to 200,000 clones, with about nine tenths occurring only once. This specimen was peripheral blood, taken on day 0 of AZD1222 vaccination. The receptors derive from an adult in good health.

This clone has a handful of counts. This chain joins TRBV27 and TRBJ1-3, with a possible D match to TRBD1 (5 bases). Trimming removed 0 bases from V and 0 bases from J, with 9 bases in between. Looked up from germline, CDR1 is MNHEY and CDR2 is SMNVEV (reference sequence). This CDR3 contains 16 residues. The CDR3 loop reads CASSLSGLSSGNTIYF. The CDR3 DNA follows: TGTGCCAGCAGTTTATCGGGACTGAGCTCTGGAAACACCATATATTTT.

This clone appeared a single time. The rearrangement joins TRBV30 to TRBJ2-7; no firm D call. Trimming stripped 5 bases from V and 9 bases from J, with 14 bases between. The CDR3 contains 11 residues. Germline CDR1 and CDR2: GTSNPN and SVGIG (reference sequence). CDR3 loop: CAWDLGGSQYF. CDR3 in DNA: TGTGCCTGGGACCTCGGCGGATCGCAGTACTTC.

The gene calls are TRBV29-1 and TRBJ1-1; no reliable D call. Germline V gives CDR1 SQVTM, CDR2 ANQGSEA. The CDR3 has 12 residues. Trimming left V 7 bases short and J 1 base short, with 10 bases between. The CDR3 nucleotides read TGCAGCGGCTCCCGGTGGAACACTGAAGCTTTCTTT. Protein sequence: CSGSRWNTEAFF.

V and J are TRBV9 and TRBJ1-2; 8 bases map to TRBD1. CDR1 and CDR2 from the germline V gene are SGDLS and YYNGEE. After removal of 3 bases from V and 4 bases from J, the junction contained 11 bases not matched to a gene. The CDR3 sequence is 16 residues long. The CDR3 region has the DNA TGTGCCAGCAGCGCAGAACGACAGGGGAAAAGCTATGGCTACACCTTC. It translates to CASSAERQGKSYGYTF.